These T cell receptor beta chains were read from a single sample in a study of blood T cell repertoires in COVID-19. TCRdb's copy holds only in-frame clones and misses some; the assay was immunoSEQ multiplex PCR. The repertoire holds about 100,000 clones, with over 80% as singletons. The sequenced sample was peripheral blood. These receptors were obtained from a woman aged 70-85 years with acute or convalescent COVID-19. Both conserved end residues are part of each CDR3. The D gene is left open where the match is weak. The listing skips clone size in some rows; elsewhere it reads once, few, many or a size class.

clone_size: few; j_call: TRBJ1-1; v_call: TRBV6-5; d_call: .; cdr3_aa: CASRSQGLNTEAFF; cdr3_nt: TGTGCCAGCAGGAGCCAGGGCCTTAACACTGAAGCTTTCTTT
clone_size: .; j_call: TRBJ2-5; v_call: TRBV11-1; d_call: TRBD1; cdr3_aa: CASSSGTGTSIQYF; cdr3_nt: TGTGCCAGCAGCTCCGGGACAGGGACGAGTATCCAGTACTTC
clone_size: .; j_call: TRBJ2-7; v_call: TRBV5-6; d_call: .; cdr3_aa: CASSLGGDSYEQYF; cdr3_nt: TGTGCCAGCAGCTTAGGGGGGGACTCCTACGAGCAGTACTTC
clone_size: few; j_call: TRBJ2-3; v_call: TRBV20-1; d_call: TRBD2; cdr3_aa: CSASLQRGRTDTQYF; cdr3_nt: TGCAGTGCTAGTCTCCAGCGGGGGCGCACAGATACGCAGTATTTT
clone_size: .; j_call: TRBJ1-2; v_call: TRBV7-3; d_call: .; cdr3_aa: CASSLTGQGSYGYTF; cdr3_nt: TGTGCCAGCAGCTTAACGGGGCAGGGGAGCTATGGCTACACCTTC
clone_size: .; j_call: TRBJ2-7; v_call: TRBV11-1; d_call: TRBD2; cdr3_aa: CASSLTLGAGVSEQYF; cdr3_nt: TGTGCCAGCAGCCTTACGTTGGGAGCGGGAGTCTCCGAGCAGTACTTC
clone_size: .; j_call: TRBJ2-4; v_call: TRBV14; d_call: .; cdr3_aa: CASSQDEGDIQYF; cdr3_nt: TGTGCCAGCAGCCAAGACGAGGGGGACATTCAGTACTTC
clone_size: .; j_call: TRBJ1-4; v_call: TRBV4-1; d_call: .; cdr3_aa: CASSQDSGRGDEKLFF; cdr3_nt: TGCGCCAGCAGCCAAGATAGTGGCAGGGGAGACGAAAAACTGTTTTTT
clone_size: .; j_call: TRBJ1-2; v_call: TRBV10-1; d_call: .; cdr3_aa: CASSESVVEGYGYTF; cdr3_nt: TGCGCCAGCAGTGAGTCGGTGGTTGAGGGCTATGGCTACACCTTC
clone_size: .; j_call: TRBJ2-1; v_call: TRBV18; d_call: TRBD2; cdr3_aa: CASSPRNPSTSGRYNNEQFF; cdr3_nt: TGTGCCAGCTCACCAAGGAACCCCTCGACTAGCGGGAGATACAACAATGAGCAGTTCTTC
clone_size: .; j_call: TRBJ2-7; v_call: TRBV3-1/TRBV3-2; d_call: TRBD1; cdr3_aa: CASSQGGTGAYEQYF; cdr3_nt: TGTGCCAGCAGCCAAGGCGGGACAGGGGCCTACGAGCAGTACTTC
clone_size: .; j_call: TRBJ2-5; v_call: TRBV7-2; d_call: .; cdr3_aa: CASSSSARGAVETQYF; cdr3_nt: TGTGCCAGCAGCTCTAGCGCACGGGGGGCCGTGGAGACCCAGTACTTC
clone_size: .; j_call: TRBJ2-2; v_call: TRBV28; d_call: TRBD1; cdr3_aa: CASSPVGQGMTGELFF; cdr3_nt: TGTGCCAGCAGTCCCGTGGGACAGGGGATGACCGGGGAGCTGTTTTTT
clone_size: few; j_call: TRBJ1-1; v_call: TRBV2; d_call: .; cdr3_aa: CASSERGKMGMNTEAFF; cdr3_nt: TGTGCCAGCAGTGAAAGGGGGAAGATGGGTATGAACACTGAAGCTTTCTTT
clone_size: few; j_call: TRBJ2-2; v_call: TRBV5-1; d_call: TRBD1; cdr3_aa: CASSLGYAGGDAGELFF; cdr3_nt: TGCGCCAGCAGCTTGGGGTATGCAGGGGGCGACGCCGGGGAGCTGTTTTTT
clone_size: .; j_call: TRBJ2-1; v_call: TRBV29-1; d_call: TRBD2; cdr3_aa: CSVGLAGGGEQFF; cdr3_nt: TGCAGCGTTGGACTAGCGGGAGGGGGAGAGCAGTTCTTC
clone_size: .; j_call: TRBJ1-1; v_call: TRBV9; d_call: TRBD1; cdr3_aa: CASSVGGQGYTEAFF; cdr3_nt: TGTGCCAGCAGCGTAGGGGGACAGGGGTACACTGAAGCTTTCTTT
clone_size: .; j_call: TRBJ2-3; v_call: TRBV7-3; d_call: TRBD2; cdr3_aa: CASSLPSSGSRGSDTQYF; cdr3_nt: TGTGCCAGCAGCTTACCCTCTAGCGGGAGTAGGGGGTCAGATACGCAGTATTTT
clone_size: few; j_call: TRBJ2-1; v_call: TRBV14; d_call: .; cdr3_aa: CASSQESRSSEQFF; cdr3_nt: TGTGCCAGCAGCCAAGAGTCACGGAGCAGTGAGCAGTTCTTC
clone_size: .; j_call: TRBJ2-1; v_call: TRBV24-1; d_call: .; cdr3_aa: CATTDYNEQFF; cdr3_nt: TGTGCCACCACAGACTACAATGAGCAGTTCTTC
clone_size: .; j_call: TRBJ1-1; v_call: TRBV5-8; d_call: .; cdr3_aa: CASSLFSGSWNTEAFF; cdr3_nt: TGTGCCAGCAGCCTCTTTTCGGGGTCATGGAACACTGAAGCTTTCTTT
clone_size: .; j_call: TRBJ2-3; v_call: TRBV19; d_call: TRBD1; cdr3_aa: CASSADRGATDTQYF; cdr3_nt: TGTGCCAGTAGTGCCGACAGGGGGGCCACAGATACGCAGTATTTT
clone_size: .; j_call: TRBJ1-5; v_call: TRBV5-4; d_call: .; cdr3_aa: CASSLAGSGDQPQHF; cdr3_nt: TGTGCCAGCAGCTTGGCGGGCTCAGGGGATCAGCCCCAGCATTTT
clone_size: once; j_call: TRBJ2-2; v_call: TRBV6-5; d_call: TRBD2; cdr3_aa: CASRRLAGKAGELFF; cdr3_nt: TGTGCCAGCAGGAGACTAGCGGGAAAGGCCGGGGAGCTGTTTTTT
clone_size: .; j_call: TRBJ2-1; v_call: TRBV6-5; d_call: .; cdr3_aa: CASSSRWSLEQFF; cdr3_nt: TGTGCCAGCAGTTCTCGATGGAGTCTTGAGCAGTTCTTC
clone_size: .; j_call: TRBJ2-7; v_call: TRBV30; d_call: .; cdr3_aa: CAWSAQGGIEQYF; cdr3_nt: TGTGCCTGGAGTGCACAGGGAGGGATCGAGCAGTACTTC
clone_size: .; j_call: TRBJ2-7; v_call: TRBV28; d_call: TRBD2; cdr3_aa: CASSLNSGSSHEQYF; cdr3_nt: TGTGCCAGCAGCTTAAACAGCGGGAGTTCCCACGAGCAGTACTTC
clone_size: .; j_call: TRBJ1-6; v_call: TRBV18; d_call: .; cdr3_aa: CASSPGQGGSPLHF; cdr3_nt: TGTGCCAGCTCACCGGGGCAGGGTGGATCACCCCTCCACTTT
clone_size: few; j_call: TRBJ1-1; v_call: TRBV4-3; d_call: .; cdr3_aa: CASSQGDYMNTEAFF; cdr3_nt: TGCGCCAGCAGCCAAGGGGACTACATGAACACTGAAGCTTTCTTT
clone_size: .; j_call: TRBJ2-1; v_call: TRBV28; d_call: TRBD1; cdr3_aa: CASSLGGQGYTYNEQFF; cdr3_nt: TGTGCCAGCAGTTTAGGGGGACAGGGGTATACCTACAATGAGCAGTTCTTC
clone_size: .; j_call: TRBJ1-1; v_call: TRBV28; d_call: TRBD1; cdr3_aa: CASSLSRGRSLAAFF; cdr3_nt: TGTGCCAGCAGTTTATCCAGGGGGCGATCCCTTGCAGCTTTCTTT
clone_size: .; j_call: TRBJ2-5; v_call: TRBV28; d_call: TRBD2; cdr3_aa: CASRGVLAGGETQYF; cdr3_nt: TGTGCCAGCAGGGGAGTGCTAGCGGGAGGGGAGACCCAGTACTTC
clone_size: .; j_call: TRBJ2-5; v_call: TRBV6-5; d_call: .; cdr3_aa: CASSLRGAGKETQYF; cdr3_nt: TGTGCCAGCAGTCTCCGGGGGGCGGGCAAAGAGACCCAGTACTTC
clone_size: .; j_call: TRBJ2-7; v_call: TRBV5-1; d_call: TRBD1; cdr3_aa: CASSPLTGGLEQYF; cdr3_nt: TGCGCCAGCAGCCCATTGACAGGGGGTCTCGAGCAGTACTTC
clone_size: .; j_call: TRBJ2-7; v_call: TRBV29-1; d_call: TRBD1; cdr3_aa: CSVSGTGNSEQYF; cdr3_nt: TGCAGCGTTTCCGGGACAGGGAATTCCGAGCAGTACTTC
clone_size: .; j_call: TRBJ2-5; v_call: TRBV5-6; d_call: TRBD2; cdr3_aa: CASSALRGSQETQYF; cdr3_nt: TGTGCCAGCAGCGCCCTCCGCGGGAGCCAAGAGACCCAGTACTTC
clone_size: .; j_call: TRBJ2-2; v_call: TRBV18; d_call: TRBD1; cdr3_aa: CASSRQGAQNTGELFF; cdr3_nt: TGTGCCAGCTCGCGACAGGGGGCCCAGAACACCGGGGAGCTGTTTTTT
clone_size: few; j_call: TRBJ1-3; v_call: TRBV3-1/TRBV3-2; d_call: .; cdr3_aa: CASSTQGPGNTIYF; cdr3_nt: TGTGCCAGCAGTACTCAGGGGCCTGGAAACACCATATATTTT
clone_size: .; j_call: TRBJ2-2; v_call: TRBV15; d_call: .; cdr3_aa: CATSRGSTGELFF; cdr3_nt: TGTGCCACCAGCAGAGGTAGCACCGGGGAGCTGTTTTTT
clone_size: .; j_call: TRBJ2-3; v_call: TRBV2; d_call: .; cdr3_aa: CASSESSTDTQYF; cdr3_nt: TGTGCCAGCAGTGAATCCTCCACAGATACGCAGTATTTT
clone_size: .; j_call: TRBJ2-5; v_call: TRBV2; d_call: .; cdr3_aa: CATHLGGAGETQYF; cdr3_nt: TGTGCCACCCACCTGGGGGGGGCAGGAGAGACCCAGTACTTC
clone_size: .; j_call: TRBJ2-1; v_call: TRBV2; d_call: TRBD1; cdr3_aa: CASTRDRGGSEEQFF; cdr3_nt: TGTGCCAGCACCAGGGACAGGGGGGGTTCTGAGGAGCAGTTCTTC
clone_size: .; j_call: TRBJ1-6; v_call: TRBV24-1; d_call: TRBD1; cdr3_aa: CATSDPGQGENSPLHF; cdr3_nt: TGTGCCACCAGTGATCCGGGACAGGGTGAGAATTCACCCCTCCACTTT
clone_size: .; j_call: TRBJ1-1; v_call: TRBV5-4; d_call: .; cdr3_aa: CASSLPLGGLNTEAFF; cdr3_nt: TGTGCCAGCAGCCTCCCCCTGGGGGGACTGAACACTGAAGCTTTCTTT
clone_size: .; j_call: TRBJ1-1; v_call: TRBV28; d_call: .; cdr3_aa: CASTLGGTGTEAFF; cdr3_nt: TGTGCCAGCACCCTGGGGGGGACGGGTACTGAAGCTTTCTTT
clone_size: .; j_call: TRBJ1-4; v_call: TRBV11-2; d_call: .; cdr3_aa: CASSSRGGEGSSEKLFF; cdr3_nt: TGTGCCAGCAGCTCCCGGGGTGGGGAAGGTTCAAGCGAAAAACTGTTTTTT
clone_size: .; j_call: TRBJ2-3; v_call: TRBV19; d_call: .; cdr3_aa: CASSQRTEQYF; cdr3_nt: TGTGCCAGTAGTCAAAGGACAGAGCAGTATTTT
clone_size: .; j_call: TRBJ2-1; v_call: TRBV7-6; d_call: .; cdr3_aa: CASSPGSGPYNEQFF; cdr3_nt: TGTGCCAGCAGCCCTGGGTCAGGGCCCTACAATGAGCAGTTCTTC
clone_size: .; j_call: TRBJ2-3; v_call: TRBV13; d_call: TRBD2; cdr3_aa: CASSLELTSGGGTDTQYF; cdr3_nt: TGTGCCAGCAGCTTAGAATTGACTAGCGGGGGGGGCACAGATACGCAGTATTTT
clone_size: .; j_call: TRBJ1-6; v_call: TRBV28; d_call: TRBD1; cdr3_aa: CASRGQGAPTYNSPLHF; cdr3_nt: TGTGCCAGCAGGGGACAGGGGGCTCCGACCTATAATTCACCCCTCCACTTT
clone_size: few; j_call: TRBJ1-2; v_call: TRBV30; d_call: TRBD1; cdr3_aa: CAWSGTGRSGYTF; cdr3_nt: TGTGCCTGGAGTGGGACAGGGAGGTCAGGCTACACCTTC
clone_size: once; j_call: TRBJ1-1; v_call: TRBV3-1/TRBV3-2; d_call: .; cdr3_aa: CASSAAGNTEAFF; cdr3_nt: TGTGCCAGCAGTGCCGCAGGGAACACTGAAGCTTTCTTT
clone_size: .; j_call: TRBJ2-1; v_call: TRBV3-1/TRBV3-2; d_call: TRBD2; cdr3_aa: CASSIRTSGSYNEQFF; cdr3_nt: TGTGCCAGCAGCATTCGGACTAGCGGGAGTTACAATGAGCAGTTCTTC